Included here is one TCR beta chain sequence, with context. Its specificity is unknown. The read terminates 3 residues ahead of where the CDR3 ends, so the germline J gene completes it. TCRdb's table, derived via immunoSEQ multiplex PCR, lists solely in-frame clones and lacks some. Recorded here are 25,000 to 30,000 clones, with no singletons, and the ten leading clones hold 3.1%. This record comes from a study of T cell clonality in common variable immunodeficiency. The V gene's germline CDR1 is KGHSH and CDR2 LQKENI. V was trimmed by 1 base and J by 2 bases, leaving 9 bases between them. The CDR3 is made up of 15 amino acids. Study results and caveats: Reportedly, TCR beta sequences from common variable immunodeficiency showed fewer deletions and N-nucleotide insertions.

The sequence was collected from a human donor with common variable immunodeficiency. The chain carries TRBV18 and TRBJ1-5; D not certain. Source material: peripheral blood mononuclear cells. The CDR3 DNA, read in part, is TGTGCCAGCTCACCACTACCCGGGGGCAATCAGCCC. Translation: CASSPLPGGNQP. The entire CDR3 protein is CASSPLPGGNQPQHF.